This passage covers 14 T cell receptor beta chains from one sample sequenced in a study of blood T cell repertoires in COVID-19. Only in-frame clones appear in the TCRdb table, and some are missing; sequencing was by immunoSEQ multiplex PCR. The sample has roughly 160,000 clones, about 80% seen once. The sequenced material came from peripheral blood. All receptors derive from a man between 65 and 85 years old with active or convalescent COVID-19.

J is TRBJ2-5 and V is TRBV2, with a possible D match to TRBD2 (5 bases). Germline values: CDR1 SNHLY, CDR2 FYNNEI. The CDR3 covers 14 residues. Trimming removed 4 bases from V and 5 bases from J, with 14 bases in between. The CDR3 bases are TGTGCCAGCAGTGGCGGTAGCGCTGTGGAGACCCAGTACTTC. It yields the protein CASSGGSAVETQYF. Complete variable domain (other parts from reference TRBV2 and TRBJ2-5): EPEVTQTPSHQVTQMGQEVILRCVPISNHLYFYWYRQILGQKVEFLVSFYNNEISEKSEIFDDQFSVERPDGSNFTLKIRSTKLEDSAMYFCASSGGSAVETQYFGPGTRLLVL.

The chain uses TRBV6-5 and TRBJ1-2, with 7 nucleotides matching TRBD1. Looked up from germline, CDR1 is MNHEY and CDR2 is SVGAGI. J gave up 6 bases and V 10 bases, and 11 bases lay outside the gene matches. CDR3 length equals 13 residues. The CDR3 region has the DNA TGTGCCAACGCACCCTCAGGGGGAGATGGCTACACCTTC. It specifies CANAPSGGDGYTF.

V and J are TRBV5-1 and TRBJ2-2, with TRBD2 matching over 9 bases. The CDR3 has 14 residues. Trimming cost V 5 bases and J 4 bases; bases outside gene matches: 3. Germline-derived CDR1 and CDR2 are SGHRS and YFSETQ. The CDR3 spells CASRGTSSTGELFF. CDR3 in DNA: TGCGCCAGCAGGGGGACTAGCTCCACCGGGGAGCTGTTTTTT.

This chain joins TRBV2 and TRBJ1-1; D call uncertain. Germline CDR1 and CDR2: SNHLY and FYNNEI. This CDR3 has 13 residues. The V end was cut by 7 bases, the J end by 0 bases, with 9 bases between. The CDR3: CASIQSVNTEAFF. In DNA, the CDR3 is TGTGCCAGCATCCAGAGCGTGAACACTGAAGCTTTCTTT.

The chain uses TRBV2 and TRBJ1-1, with 8 bases matching TRBD1. The CDR3 sequence is 15 residues long. Unmatched junction bases numbered 11, after V lost 7 bases and J lost 4 bases. Germline V lookup: CDR1 SNHLY, CDR2 FYNNEI. CDR3 region: CASTRTGTAGTEAFF. Here the CDR3 DNA reads TGTGCCAGCACCCGGACAGGGACCGCGGGCACTGAAGCTTTCTTT.

This clone was picked up a small number of times. The CDR3: CASSELGTLGYTF. The CDR3 nucleotides read TGTGCCAGCAGTGAATTGGGGACACTTGGCTACACCTTC. The chain combines TRBV2 with TRBJ1-2; perhaps TRBD1 as D (6 bases). V lost 2 bases, J lost 7 bases, and 11 bases lay in between. The CDR3 sequence is 13 residues long. Per germline, CDR1 SNHLY and CDR2 FYNNEI.

DNA of the CDR3: TGTGCCAGCAGTTTCTCGAGTCCCGGGACAGGGTTAGGAGCTGAAGCTTTCTTT. Its protein product is CASSFSSPGTGLGAEAFF. V is TRBV27 and J is TRBJ1-1, with TRBD1 matching 9 bases. J lost 6 bases, V lost 3 bases, and 17 bases had no gene match. There are 18 residues in the CDR3. Germline values: CDR1 MNHEY, CDR2 SMNVEV (reference sequence).

The rearrangement links TRBV6-2 or TRBV6-3 to TRBJ2-1, with D possibly matching TRBD1 (6 bases). Trimming left V 5 bases short and J 12 bases short, with 20 bases between. This CDR3 region has 14 residues. Germline lookup yields CDR1 MNHEY and CDR2 SVGEGT. CDR3 coding DNA: TGTGCCAGCAGTCCGGGACATCGTACGTTGGGGCAGTTCTTC. It yields the protein CASSPGHRTLGQFF.

This chain uses TRBV28 with TRBJ1-6; the match to TRBD1 covers 7 bases. CDR3 length: 17 amino acids. Trimming at V came to 4 bases and at J to 1 base, leaving 7 bases not matched to a gene. Per germline, CDR1 MDHEN and CDR2 SYDVKM. Here the CDR3 reads CASSSQGGGSYNSPLHF. CDR3 bases: TGTGCCAGCAGTTCCCAAGGGGGCGGATCCTATAATTCACCCCTCCACTTT. Looking up the rest from reference TRBV28 and TRBJ1-6 gives the full variable domain: DVKVTQSSRYLVKRTGEKVFLECVQDMDHENMFWYRQDPGLGLRLIYFSYDVKMKEKGDIPEGYSVSREKKERFSLILESASTNQTSMYLCASSSQGGGSYNSPLHFGNGTRLTVT.

The J gene is TRBJ2-1, the V gene TRBV24-1; TRBD1 might be the D (6 bases). From germline, CDR1 is KGHDR and CDR2 SFDVKD. The V end lost 4 bases, the J end lost 6 bases, and 9 bases lay between the germline ends. The CDR3 runs to 13 residues. CDR3 sequence: CATSEGAINEQFF. CDR3 nucleotide sequence: TGTGCCACCAGTGAGGGGGCTATCAATGAGCAGTTCTTC.

The V and J genes are TRBV9 and TRBJ2-1, with 7 bases aligning to TRBD2. Germline V gene lookup returns CDR1 SGDLS and CDR2 YYNGEE. The CDR3 extends over 15 amino acids. The junction had 7 bases not matched to a gene; V was cut back by 3 bases and J by 4 bases. As DNA, the CDR3 is TGTGCCAGCAGCGCCGGGAGGCCCAGATACAATGAGCAGTTCTTC. Its protein is CASSAGRPRYNEQFF.

The chain is built from TRBV28 and TRBJ1-2; TRBD1 aligns across 8 bases. This CDR3 region has 14 residues. Germline CDR1 and CDR2: MDHEN and SYDVKM. With V trimmed by 8 bases and J by 1 base, 6 bases remained unmatched. In DNA form, the CDR3 reads TGTGCCAGCGAACGCAGGGGGCTTAACTATGGCTACACCTTC. It specifies CASERRGLNYGYTF.

This chain uses TRBV29-1 with TRBJ1-1; 9 nucleotides agree with TRBD1. The CDR3 contains 14 residues. Per the germline V gene, CDR1 is SQVTM and CDR2 is ANQGSEA. J gave up 5 bases and V 4 bases, and 8 bases lay outside the gene matches. CDR3 loop: CSVGGQGVETEAFF. As DNA, the CDR3 is TGCAGCGTTGGGGGACAGGGTGTAGAGACTGAAGCTTTCTTT.

With respect to this clone: The identical CDR3 is also encoded by other nucleotide sequences in the sample. The rearrangement uses TRBV6-4 and TRBJ2-3; 8 bases align to TRBD1. CDR3 length equals 14 residues. In germline, CDR1 is MRHNA, CDR2 SNTAGT. V shed 6 bases and J 1 base; nucleotides not matched to a gene: 3. CDR3 coding DNA: TGTGCCAGCAGCGGACAGGGAGGCACAGATACGCAGTATTTT. This sequence encodes CASSGQGGTDTQYF.